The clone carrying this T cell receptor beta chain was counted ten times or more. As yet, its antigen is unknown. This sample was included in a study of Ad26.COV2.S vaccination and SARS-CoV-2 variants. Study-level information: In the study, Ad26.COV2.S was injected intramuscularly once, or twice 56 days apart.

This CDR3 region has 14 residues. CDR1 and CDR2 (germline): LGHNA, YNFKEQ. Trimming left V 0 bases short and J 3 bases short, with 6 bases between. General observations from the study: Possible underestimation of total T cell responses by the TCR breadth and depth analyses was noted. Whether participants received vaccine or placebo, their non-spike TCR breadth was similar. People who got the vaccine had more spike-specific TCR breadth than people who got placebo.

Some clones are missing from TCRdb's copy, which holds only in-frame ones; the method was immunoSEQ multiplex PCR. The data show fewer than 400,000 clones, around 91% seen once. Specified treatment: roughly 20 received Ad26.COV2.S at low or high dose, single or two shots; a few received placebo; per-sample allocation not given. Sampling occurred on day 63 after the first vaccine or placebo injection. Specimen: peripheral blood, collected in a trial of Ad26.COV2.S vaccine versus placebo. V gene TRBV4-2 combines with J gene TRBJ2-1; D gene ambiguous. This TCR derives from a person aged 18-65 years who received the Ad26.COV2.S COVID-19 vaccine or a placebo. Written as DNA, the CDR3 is TGTGCCAGCAGCCAAGAGTGGAACTACAATGAGCAGTTCTTC. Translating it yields CASSQEWNYNEQFF.